This T cell receptor beta chain was profiled in a study of blood T cell repertoires in COVID-19. The age range of participants was about 18 to 89 years, with residence in fewer than 25 US areas. Membership in each cohort depended on participant-reported clinical history. All recovered Cohort 3 donors got two negative PCRs, got clearance, or saw symptom resolution. Authors' methods: Estimated nucleated cell counts came from reference gene primer amplification. This table comes from immunoSEQ multiplex PCR, and its TCRdb copy is limited to in-frame clones, with some not included. D and trimming come from the DNA, and the V and J calls and clone size come from that table. In the table there are about 250,000 clones, 80% to 90% of which are singletons. Trimming took off 1 base at V and 5 bases at J, with 13 bases between the two ends. Germline loops: CDR1 SGHVS, CDR2 FNYEAQ. The CDR3 is 15 amino acids.

This sequence originates from a woman under 30 who had recovered from COVID-19. V and J are TRBV7-6 and TRBJ2-3; a possible D gene is TRBD2 (7 bases). Material for sequencing was PBMCs or T cells enriched from blood (not recorded which). The CDR3 region is CASSLGGGAGDTQYF. The CDR3 coding sequence is TGTGCCAGCAGCTTAGGAGGGGGGGCCGGAGATACGCAGTATTTT.